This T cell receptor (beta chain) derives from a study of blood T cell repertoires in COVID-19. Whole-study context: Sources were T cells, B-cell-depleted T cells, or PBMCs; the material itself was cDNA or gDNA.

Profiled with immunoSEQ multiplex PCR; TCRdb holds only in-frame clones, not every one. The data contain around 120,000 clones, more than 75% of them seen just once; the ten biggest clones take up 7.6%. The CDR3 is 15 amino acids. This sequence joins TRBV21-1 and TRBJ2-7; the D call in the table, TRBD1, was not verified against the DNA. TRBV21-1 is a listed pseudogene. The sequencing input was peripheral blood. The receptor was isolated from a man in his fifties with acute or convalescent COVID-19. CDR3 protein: CASSKKGQGTYEQYF. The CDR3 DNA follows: TGTGCCAGCAGCAAAAAGGGACAGGGGACCTACGAGCAGTACTTC.